This T cell receptor (beta chain) comes out of a study of response to subunit inactivated influenza vaccine (dated by TCRdb to 2017 to 2018). About the investigation overall: To follow how T cells responded to a trivalent subunit inactivated influenza vaccine, the researchers relied on deep quantitative profiling of the T cell receptor repertoire. What the study reported, not specific to this receptor: According to the authors, only a limited number of new T cells may be recruited by each seasonal influenza vaccination.

As encoded in the germline V gene, CDR1 is SGHVS while CDR2 is FNYEAQ. The CDR3 runs 13 residues from the cysteine to the phenylalanine. The retained sequence is limited to the CDR3, 39 bases, with the frame set at the first base. Cut back by 5 bases and 1 base, the V and J ends lie 8 bases apart. Receptors were amplified or captured by RT-PCR. The sequencing machine was an Illumina HiSeq 2500. The public reads were reprocessed in TCRdb via fastp at Q25 and MiXCR, keeping in-frame beta chains. Rows are unified per CDR3 protein, each entry keeping the most common DNA and genes. The sample table lists roughly 790,000 distinct CDR3 sequences, roughly 20% of them with a count of one. The top ten constitute 10% of the sample. On this clonotype itself: The antigen it recognizes is unknown. There are no base qualities to consult, and no much larger clone falls within one base.

Recombination connected TRBV7-6 to TRBJ1-1; no confident D gene assignment can be made. This sample comprised PBMCs from blood, obtained less than 6 days after vaccination. The receptor was derived from a middle-aged man who received an inactivated influenza vaccine. Donor details come from another sample of the same person, matched by shared clones. The DNA sequence is as follows: TGTGCCAGCAGCCGTTGGCAGAACACTGAAGCTTTCTTT. This gives the protein CASSRWQNTEAFF.